This T cell receptor (beta chain) was recorded in a study of CD4 T cells in relation to SARS-CoV-2 and coronaviruses. In the study overall: After roughly ten days of antigen culture, PBMC TCR beta CDR3s were sequenced. General study points: In around 67% of donors, memory CD4+ clonotypes crossrecognized SARS-CoV-2 and at least one common cold coronavirus spike. This crossreactivity analysis covered spike protein alone, no other viral proteins.

Libraries were prepared by immunoSEQ multiplex PCR; TCRdb keeps only in-frame clonotypes and omits some of them. The table has roughly 29,000 clones, nearly 80% seen once; the top ten hold approximately 22%. Unexposed donor CD4+ T cells date from 2011-2018, before the COVID-19 pandemic. The cells were cultured for over eight days before CD4+ T cells were isolated. Turning to this clone: Its target is unknown.

Germline-derived CDR1 and CDR2 are SGHTA and FQGNSA. V lost 5 bases, J lost 2 bases, and 17 bases lay in between. The CDR3 consists of 16 residues. The clonotype was recovered from a human donor in good health. Sequencing was performed on CD4+ T cells from PBMCs, cultured in vitro. The chain links TRBV7-2 to TRBJ2-3; perhaps TRBD2 as D (6 bases). The CDR3 sequence is CASSPTRDPPTDTQYF. The CDR3 nucleotides read TGTGCCAGCAGCCCGACTAGGGACCCGCCCACAGATACGCAGTATTTT. Supplemented by reference TRBV7-2 and TRBJ2-3, the full variable domain reads GAGVSQSPSNKVTEKGKDVELRCDPISGHTALYWYRQSLGQGLEFLIYFQGNSAPDKSGLPSDRFSAERTGGSVSTLTIQRTQQEDSAVYLCASSPTRDPPTDTQYFGPGTRLTVL.